The 14 T cell receptor beta chains below were found in one sample sequenced in a study of cytomegalovirus exposure and HLA in healthy donors. It was with 60 Vbeta and 13 Jbeta primers that the PCR ran. Produced via immunoSEQ multiplex PCR; TCRdb's table is partial and in-frame only. In the table there are about 140,000 clones, nearly 80% of which are singletons. Sequencing used PBMCs. All receptors come from a male donor in good health and CMV-seronegative.

The chain couples TRBV6-1 to TRBJ1-2, with a weak D call TRBD1 (6 bases). The germline V gene has CDR1 MNHNS and CDR2 SASEGT. This CDR3 spans 13 amino acids. The ends were cut back, 7 bases at V and 4 bases at J, with 13 bases in the middle. CDR3 nucleotide sequence: TGTGCCAGCATCCTGGACAGCTTCTATGGCTACACCTTC. Residues: CASILDSFYGYTF.

V is TRBV7-8 and J is TRBJ2-5, with 10 bases matching TRBD2. Germline-derived CDR1 and CDR2 are SGHVS and FQNEAQ. The junction had 6 bases not matched to a gene; V was cut back by 1 base and J by 4 bases. This CDR3 has 16 residues. This chain's CDR3 is CASSLVQRGGVETQYF. CDR3 nucleotides: TGTGCCAGCAGCTTAGTCCAGCGGGGGGGGGTAGAGACCCAGTACTTC.

The chain recombines TRBV7-9 with TRBJ2-2, with D possibly matching TRBD1 (6 bases). V shed 5 bases and J shed 6 bases, with 13 bases lying between them. CDR1 SEHNR and CDR2 FQNEAQ come from the germline V gene (reference sequence). The CDR3 loop spans 14 amino acids. CDR3 nucleotide sequence: TGTGCCAGCAGCCCACGTCAGGGGTCCGGGGAGCTGTTTTTT. Translated: CASSPRQGSGELFF.

The rearrangement links TRBV9 to TRBJ2-3; D not resolved. Germline-derived CDR1 and CDR2 are SGDLS and YYNGEE. The CDR3 spans 13 residues. Trimming shortened V by 3 bases and J by 11 bases, and 16 bases separated the two germline ends. The chain's CDR3 is CASSGAGRLEQYF. The CDR3 coding sequence is TGTGCCAGCAGCGGCGCAGGCCGTCTGGAGCAGTATTTT. The full variable domain, completed using reference TRBV9 and TRBJ2-3, is DSGVTQTPKHLITATGQRVTLRCSPRSGDLSVYWYQQSLDQGLQFLIQYYNGEERAKGNILERFSAQQFPDLHSELNLSSLELGDSALYFCASSGAGRLEQYFGPGTRLTVL.

The chain is built from TRBV18 and TRBJ2-3; D not resolved. This CDR3 has 15 residues. V shed 0 bases and J shed 0 bases, with 7 bases lying between them. Germline lookup yields CDR1 KGHSH and CDR2 LQKENI. In nucleotides, the CDR3 is TGTGCCAGCTCACCACCGGCCAGGAGCACAGATACGCAGTATTTT. Translation gives CASSPPARSTDTQYF.

About this clone itself: This is likely a read error, given that the CDR3 carries no conserved phenylalanine or tryptophan at its end. The DNA is left out, because the CDR3 cannot be placed on it with certainty; the CDR3 is given as TCRdb lists it. The rearrangement joins TRBV10-1 to TRBJ1-4. The CDR3 totals 10 residues, both ends included. Germline V gene lookup returns CDR1 WNHNN and CDR2 SYGVQD (reference sequence). The CDR3 protein is CASSPRWGVG.

The chain uses TRBV12-5 and TRBJ2-3; D unclear. V was trimmed by 0 bases and J by 4 bases, leaving 5 bases between them. The CDR3 sequence is 13 residues long. Per germline, CDR1 LGHNT and CDR2 FRNRAP. For the CDR3, the DNA is TGTGCTAGTGGTTTGGTAGGAGCAGATACGCAGTATTTT. Translated, it gives CASGLVGADTQYF.

The chain employs TRBV11-2 and TRBJ2-7, with unresolved D. V gave up 1 base and J gave up 0 bases, with 7 bases separating them. In germline, CDR1 is SGHAT, CDR2 FQNNGV. This CDR3 is 14 amino acids long. CDR3 loop: CASSLGLSSYEQYF. CDR3 nucleotides: TGTGCCAGCAGCTTAGGTCTGAGCTCCTACGAGCAGTACTTC.

V usage is TRBV14 and J usage is TRBJ1-5; D call uncertain. The CDR3 length is 12 residues. The germline V gene encodes CDR1 SGHDN and CDR2 FVKESK. The V and J ends lost 5 bases and 6 bases respectively, with 8 bases between them. Here the CDR3 DNA reads TGTGCCAGCAGCATGGGGAGTCAGCCCCAGCATTTT. Its translation: CASSMGSQPQHF.

The chain links TRBV5-4 to TRBJ2-5, with 16 bases fitting TRBD2. V shed 4 bases, J shed 5 bases, and the junction held 14 bases outside the gene matches. This CDR3 is 19 amino acids long. Germline V CDR1 and CDR2: SGHNT, YYREEE (reference sequence). The CDR3 DNA follows: TGTGCCAGCAGCCCCCTCGGGGGGGGACTAGCGGGGGGGCTGGAGACCCAGTACTTC. Protein sequence: CASSPLGGGLAGGLETQYF.

V and J are TRBV5-4 and TRBJ2-5; D is unresolved. Germline V gene data show CDR1 as SGHNT and CDR2 as YYREEE (reference sequence). The V and J ends lost 2 bases and 4 bases respectively, with 9 bases between them. This CDR3 spans 13 amino acids. The CDR3 reads CASSFTVGETQYF. CDR3 DNA: TGTGCCAGCAGCTTTACGGTTGGAGAGACCCAGTACTTC.

The J gene is TRBJ1-5, the V gene TRBV19; unclear D gene. V was shortened by 1 base and J by 5 bases, with 9 bases between the two germline ends. This CDR3 has 14 residues. Germline CDR1 reads LNHDA; CDR2 reads SQIVND (reference sequence). The CDR3 nucleotides read TGTGCCAGTAGTATAGGCCAGGATTATCAGCCCCAGCATTTT. Amino acids: CASSIGQDYQPQHF.

The J gene is TRBJ2-5, the V gene TRBV4-2, with TRBD2 identical over 11 bases. V was pared by 4 bases and J by 2 bases, with 3 bases of the junction left unmatched. CDR1 and CDR2 (germline): LGHNA, YNFKEQ. The CDR3 is made up of 15 amino acids. CDR3: CASSPGLAGQETQYF. The CDR3 coding sequence is TGTGCCAGCAGCCCCGGACTAGCGGGTCAAGAGACCCAGTACTTC.

The chain links TRBV5-1 to TRBJ2-3, with TRBD1 as a possible D gene (6 bases). The germline V gene encodes CDR1 SGHRS and CDR2 YFSETQ. With 4 bases removed from V and 0 bases from J, the gap between germline ends came to 12 bases. The CDR3 sequence is 15 residues long. CDR3 sequence (DNA): TGCGCCAGCAGCGCCGGGACACCTAGCACAGATACGCAGTATTTT. Its protein is CASSAGTPSTDTQYF.